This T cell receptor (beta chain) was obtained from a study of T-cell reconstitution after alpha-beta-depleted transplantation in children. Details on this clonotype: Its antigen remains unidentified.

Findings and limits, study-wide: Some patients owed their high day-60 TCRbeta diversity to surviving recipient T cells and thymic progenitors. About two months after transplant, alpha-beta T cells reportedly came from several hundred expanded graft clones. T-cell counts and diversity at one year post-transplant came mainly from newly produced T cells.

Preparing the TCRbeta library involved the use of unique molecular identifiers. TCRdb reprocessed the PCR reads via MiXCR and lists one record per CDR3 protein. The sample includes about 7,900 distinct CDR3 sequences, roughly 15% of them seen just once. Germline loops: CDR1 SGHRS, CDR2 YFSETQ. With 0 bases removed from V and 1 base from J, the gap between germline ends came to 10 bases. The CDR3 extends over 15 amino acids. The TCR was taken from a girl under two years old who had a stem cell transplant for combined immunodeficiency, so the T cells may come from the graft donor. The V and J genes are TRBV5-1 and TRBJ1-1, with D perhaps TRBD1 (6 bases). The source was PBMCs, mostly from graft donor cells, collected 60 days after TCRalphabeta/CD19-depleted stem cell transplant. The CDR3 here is CASSLGYRENTEAFF. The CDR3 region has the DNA TGCGCCAGCAGCTTGGGATACAGGGAGAACACTGAAGCTTTCTTT. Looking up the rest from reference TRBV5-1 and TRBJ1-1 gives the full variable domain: KAGVTQTPRYLIKTRGQQVTLSCSPISGHRSVSWYQQTPGQGLQFLFEYFSETQRNKGNFPGRFSGRQFSNSRSEMNVSTLELGDSALYLCASSLGYRENTEAFFGQGTRLTVV.